The 30 T cell receptor beta chains reported below all come from one sample, sequenced in a study of blood T cells in healthy people across ages. For the second PCR, which ran for 7 to 11 cycles, a sample-barcoded 5' primer and a J-beta primer mix were used. In TCRdb, the 5' RACE reads were re-called with MiXCR into one record per CDR3 protein. Among about 1.8 million distinct CDR3 sequences, less than 50% were seen once, and the ten largest hold approximately 2%. Specimen: blood. The receptors shown here come from a woman between 35 and 50 years old in good health.

This clonotype was recorded a few times. This chain links TRBV10-3 with TRBJ1-2; 10 nucleotides agree with TRBD1. The V gene end was trimmed by 7 bases and the J gene end by 2 bases; junction bases not matched to a gene: 4. Germline values: CDR1 ENHRY, CDR2 SYGVKD. The CDR3 covers 14 residues. CDR3 sequence reads: CAIKGQGKNYGYTF. CDR3 DNA: TGTGCCATCAAGGGACAGGGGAAAAACTATGGCTACACCTTC.

V usage is TRBV7-2 and J usage is TRBJ1-6; D perhaps matches TRBD1 (5 bases). V was cut by 3 bases and J by 5 bases, with 11 bases left in between. CDR1 and CDR2 (germline): SGHTA, FQGNSA. CDR3 size: 15 residues. CDR3 in DNA: TGTGCCAGCAGCTTTACCGGGGGGGATAATTCACCCCTCCACTTT. Translated, it gives CASSFTGGDNSPLHF.

The chain carries TRBV10-1 and TRBJ2-1, with TRBD2 matching over 7 bases. There are 15 residues in the CDR3. Germline V gene data show CDR1 as WNHNN and CDR2 as SYGVQD (reference sequence). V trimming: 2 bases; J trimming: 2 bases; junction bases outside the gene matches: 3. The chain's CDR3 is CASSEDGGTYNEQFF. CDR3 nucleotides: TGCGCCAGCAGTGAGGACGGGGGGACCTACAATGAGCAGTTCTTC.

This clonotype occurred a few times. The chain recombines TRBV4-2 with TRBJ2-7, with TRBD2 identical over 14 bases. The junction had 6 bases not matched to a gene; V was cut back by 7 bases and J by 4 bases. The CDR3 is 15 amino acids. The germline V gene has CDR1 LGHNA and CDR2 YNFKEQ. The CDR3 here is CASTRGLAGGYEQYF. The CDR3, as DNA: TGTGCCAGCACCCGAGGACTAGCGGGGGGATACGAGCAGTACTTC.

The J gene is TRBJ2-1, the V gene TRBV12-5; tentatively, D is TRBD1 or TRBD2 (5 bases each). The CDR3 is made up of 13 amino acids. Trimming removed 7 bases at V and 4 bases at J, with 11 bases between. Germline loops: CDR1 LGHNT, CDR2 FRNRAP. The CDR3 DNA reads TGTGCTAGTGCCCGGGGCACTTACAATGAGCAGTTCTTC. The encoded protein is CASARGTYNEQFF.

The CDR3 DNA sequence: TGTGCCAGCAGCCGAAACGGACAGAACTACGAGCAGTACTTC. Translating gives CASSRNGQNYEQYF. This chain connects TRBV27 to TRBJ2-7; TRBD1 might be the D (6 bases). V was trimmed by 6 bases and J by 3 bases, leaving 15 bases between them. The CDR3 is 14 residues long. Germline CDR1 and CDR2: MNHEY and SMNVEV (reference sequence).

The chain combines TRBV4-3 with TRBJ2-1; D not resolved. From germline, CDR1 is LGHNA and CDR2 YSLEER. The ends were cut back, 1 base at V and 8 bases at J, with 12 bases in the middle. This CDR3 contains 14 residues. CDR3 nucleotides: TGCGCCAGCAGCCAAGGGGCGAAATGGGATGAGCAGTTCTTC. This codes for CASSQGAKWDEQFF.

The chain employs TRBV18 and TRBJ2-3; TRBD1 matches at 8 bases. CDR1 and CDR2 from the germline V gene are KGHSH and LQKENI. The CDR3 covers 16 residues. V lost 3 bases, J lost 4 bases, and 9 bases stayed unmatched. The CDR3 protein is CASSPRQGQGADTQYF. In nucleotides, the CDR3 is TGTGCCAGCTCACCTCGACAGGGGCAGGGCGCAGATACGCAGTATTTT.

This rearrangement joins TRBV10-2 to TRBJ1-6; 9 positions match TRBD1. Germline loops: CDR1 WSHSY, CDR2 SAAADI. The CDR3 sequence is 13 residues long. V lost 8 bases to trimming and J lost 12 bases; unmatched junction nucleotides: 8. The CDR3 loop reads CASRDRAYRPLHF. DNA for the CDR3: TGCGCCAGCCGGGACAGGGCTTATAGACCCCTCCACTTT.

The CDR3 coding sequence is TGTGCCAGCAGCCTAGGAGCGGGGGTCTACAATGAGCAGTACTTC. This encodes CASSLGAGVYNEQYF. The chain is built from TRBV11-2 and TRBJ2-7; 8 bases line up with TRBD2. V trimming: 5 bases; J trimming: 7 bases; junction bases outside the gene matches: 13. The germline CDR1 and CDR2 sequences are SGHAT and FQNNGV. This CDR3 region has 15 residues.

This clonotype was seen more than once but under ten times. V usage is TRBV9 and J usage is TRBJ1-1; the match to TRBD1 covers 8 bases. Germline lookup yields CDR1 SGDLS and CDR2 YYNGEE. V lost 3 bases, J lost 0 bases, and 1 base stayed unmatched. The CDR3 has 14 residues. CDR3 region: CASSEGQVNTEAFF. In nucleotides, the CDR3 is TGTGCCAGCAGCGAGGGACAGGTGAACACTGAAGCTTTCTTT.

Only a few counts were recorded for this clonotype. The CDR3 loop reads CASRNSGGSYEQYF. The CDR3 DNA reads as TGTGCCAGCAGGAATAGCGGGGGATCCTACGAGCAGTACTTC. The genes are TRBV7-2 and TRBJ2-7, with 9 bases identical to TRBD2. The length of the CDR3 is 14 residues. CDR1 and CDR2 from the germline V gene are SGHTA and FQGNSA. V shed 6 bases and J 1 base; nucleotides not matched to a gene: 4.

Here the CDR3 DNA reads TGTGCCAGCAGCCAAGTTTGGACTCTGGGACTCCCGCTGACGTATTTT. The encoded protein is CASSQVWTLGLPLTYF. The chain recombines TRBV4-2 with TRBJ2-3, with D tentatively TRBD2 (6 bases). The length of the CDR3 is 16 residues. V shed 1 base and J shed 14 bases, with 25 bases lying between them. Germline CDR1 is LGHNA and CDR2 is YNFKEQ.

The rearrangement links TRBV3-1 to TRBJ2-1; D is unresolved. Per germline, CDR1 LGHDT and CDR2 YNNKEL (reference sequence). The length of the CDR3 is 12 residues. Trimming took off 3 bases at V and 8 bases at J, with 8 bases between the two ends. The CDR3 reads CASSQRVYEQFF. CDR3 in DNA: TGTGCCAGCAGCCAGCGAGTCTATGAGCAGTTCTTC.

The V call is TRBV6-5, the J call TRBJ2-5; D is ambiguous. The germline V gene has CDR1 MNHEY and CDR2 SVGAGI. The V end lost 5 bases, the J end lost 9 bases, and 16 bases lay between the germline ends. The CDR3 is 13 residues long. Here the CDR3 reads CASSEVNSSPQYF. In DNA form, the CDR3 reads TGTGCCAGCAGTGAAGTGAACTCTAGTCCCCAGTACTTC.

The V call is TRBV6-4, the J call TRBJ2-3, with D possibly TRBD2 on 6 matching bases. CDR3 length: 15 residues. CDR1 MRHNA and CDR2 SNTAGT come from the germline V gene. The germline V and J ends were trimmed by 7 bases and 2 bases, with 16 bases remaining between them. The CDR3 region is CASTPRGLFTDTQYF. Here the CDR3 DNA reads TGTGCCAGCACCCCGAGGGGACTTTTCACAGATACGCAGTATTTT.

The CDR3 spells CSAVLPSARQYF. The CDR3 nucleotides read TGCAGTGCCGTACTCCCGAGCGCCCGGCAGTACTTC. The chain couples TRBV20-1 to TRBJ2-5, with D unclear. The CDR3 covers 12 residues. V lost 6 bases and J lost 11, with 19 bases in between. Germline loops: CDR1 DFQATT, CDR2 SNEGSKA (reference sequence).

This sequence joins TRBV7-2 and TRBJ2-5; the D gene is possibly TRBD2 (6 bases). The germline V gene encodes CDR1 SGHTA and CDR2 FQGNSA. CDR3 length: 15 amino acids. V gave up 1 base and J gave up 5 bases, with 14 bases separating them. The CDR3 nucleotides are TGTGCCAGCAGCTTAGGGGGGGAACCATTGGAGACCCAGTACTTC. Amino acids: CASSLGGEPLETQYF.

This clonotype was seen a handful of times. The chain joins TRBV6-5 to TRBJ2-5; 8 bases map to TRBD2. CDR1 is MNHEY, CDR2 SVGAGI, per germline. The CDR3 is 16 amino acids. V lost 4 bases and J lost 5; bases outside the gene matches: 12. The CDR3 coding sequence is TGTGCCAGCAGTTTCCTCGGGACTAGTTCCCCGGAGACCCAGTACTTC. Residues: CASSFLGTSSPETQYF.

The chain carries TRBV4-2 and TRBJ2-5; 9 bases fit TRBD2. This CDR3 spans 17 amino acids. The germline V gene encodes CDR1 LGHNA and CDR2 YNFKEQ. V shed 1 base and J 5 bases; nucleotides not matched to a gene: 11. This CDR3 reads CASSQGLLAGDDETQYF. The CDR3, as DNA: TGTGCCAGCAGCCAAGGTCTCTTAGCGGGGGATGATGAGACCCAGTACTTC.

This clonotype was detected once. The chain is built from TRBV7-2 and TRBJ2-6, with D perhaps TRBD1 (7 bases). Germline CDR1 and CDR2: SGHTA and FQGNSA. The CDR3 length is 15 residues. The V end was cut by 4 bases, the J end by 8 bases, with 15 bases between. CDR3 coding DNA: TGTGCCAGCAGCTCCCTGACAGGGAGGACCAACGTCCTGACTTTC. Translation gives CASSSLTGRTNVLTF.

The chain has TRBV15 and TRBJ2-7; D unclear. The CDR3 runs 14 residues. Per germline, CDR1 LNHNV and CDR2 YYDKDF (reference sequence). V lost 0 bases to trimming and J lost 3 bases, with 9 bases between them. The CDR3 nucleotides read TGTGCCACCAGCAGAGAAGACACCATCTACGAGCAGTACTTC. The encoded protein is CATSREDTIYEQYF.

This chain uses TRBV15 with TRBJ2-7, with TRBD1 identical over 8 bases. Unmatched junction bases numbered 6, after V lost 3 bases and J lost 2 bases. The germline V gene has CDR1 LNHNV and CDR2 YYDKDF (reference sequence). The CDR3 extends over 15 amino acids. The DNA for the CDR3 is TGTGCCACCAGCAGGCGAGGACAGGGTACCTACGAGCAGTACTTC. Amino acids: CATSRRGQGTYEQYF.

The chain recombines TRBV4-1 with TRBJ2-3; 9 positions agree with TRBD1. The trim removed 4 bases at V and 3 bases at J, leaving 5 bases unmatched. Germline CDR1 MGHRA, CDR2 YSYEKL. The CDR3 covers 15 residues. CDR3 residues: CASSPDRGATDTQYF. CDR3 nucleotide sequence: TGCGCCAGCAGCCCGGACAGGGGAGCGACAGATACGCAGTATTTT.

The chain joins TRBV5-1 to TRBJ1-1; the D gene is possibly TRBD1 (6 bases). The V and J ends lost 2 bases and 3 bases respectively, with 14 bases between them. CDR1 SGHRS and CDR2 YFSETQ come from the germline V gene. CDR3 length equals 15 residues. CDR3 sequence reads: CASSFETGSDTEAFF. The CDR3 DNA reads as TGCGCCAGCAGCTTCGAAACAGGGAGCGACACTGAAGCTTTCTTT.

The V and J genes are TRBV13 and TRBJ2-1; 10 bases match TRBD1. This CDR3 region has 15 residues. CDR1 and CDR2 (germline): PRHDT, FYEKMQ (reference sequence). With 6 bases clipped from V and 4 bases from J, the junction kept 6 bases outside the gene matches. The CDR3 DNA reads as TGTGCCAGCAGAGATGGGGACAGGGGATACAATGAGCAGTTCTTC. Translating it yields CASRDGDRGYNEQFF.

This chain joins TRBV20-1 and TRBJ2-4, with D perhaps matching TRBD1 (5 bases). Germline assignment: CDR1 DFQATT and CDR2 SNEGSKA (reference sequence). V was clipped by 4 bases and J by 9 bases, with 16 bases between them. This CDR3 comprises 13 residues. The CDR3 sequence: CSAIHRNLGIQYF. The CDR3, as DNA: TGCAGTGCTATACACAGGAACTTGGGCATTCAGTACTTC.

The V and J genes are TRBV29-1 and TRBJ1-2; possible D gene TRBD1, 5 bases. The CDR3 length is 12 residues. The germline CDR1 and CDR2 sequences are SQVTM and ANQGSEA. V lost 6 bases and J lost 8, with 16 bases in between. The CDR3 nucleotides are TGCAGCGTCAGGGAGGGTCTTCACGGCTACACCTTC. The encoded protein is CSVREGLHGYTF.

DNA of the CDR3: TGTGCCAGCAGTTCTCCAGTGAACACCGGGGAGCTGTTTTTT. Translation gives CASSSPVNTGELFF. This chain joins TRBV6-2 or TRBV6-3 and TRBJ2-2; D is uncertain. The CDR3 loop spans 14 amino acids. The germline CDR1 and CDR2 sequences are MNHEY and SVGEGT. The V gene lost 4 bases and the J gene lost 1 base, with 7 bases spanning the gap.

On this clonotype itself: An end of the junction differs from the germline gene, which may be a read error. The chain is built from TRBV4-3 and TRBJ1-2, with D maybe TRBD1 (6 bases). CDR1 is LGHNA, CDR2 YSLEER, per germline. The length of the CDR3 is 15 residues. The CDR3 loop is CASSQARGPDYGYTF. The DNA of the CDR3 is TGCGCCAGTAGCCAAGCACGGGGGCCGGACTATGGCTACACCTTC.